This record concerns one T cell receptor beta chain sequence. This sample was taken from a study of blood T cell repertoires in COVID-19. Study details: From the United States, Italy and Spain came samples of acute and convalescent COVID-19. T cells, B-cell-depleted T cells, or PBMCs provided the cDNA or gDNA that served as material.

Followed longitudinally, the Seattle patients had been enrolled during active infection. The method was immunoSEQ multiplex PCR; TCRdb's version includes in-frame clones alone and lacks a portion of them. The table shows roughly 160,000 clones, with just under 85% occurring only once. Germline lookup yields CDR1 SGHNT and CDR2 YENEEA. The CDR3 spans 17 residues. J lost 6 bases, V lost 4 bases, and 12 bases had no gene match. V and J are TRBV11-3 and TRBJ2-1; 10 bases fit TRBD2. The sequenced sample was peripheral blood. The sequence derives from a woman older than 75 with COVID-19, enrolled during active disease. Here the CDR3 reads CASSSTGSSGGRNEQFF. As DNA, the CDR3 is TGTGCCAGCAGCTCGACGGGCTCTAGCGGGGGCCGCAATGAGCAGTTCTTC.